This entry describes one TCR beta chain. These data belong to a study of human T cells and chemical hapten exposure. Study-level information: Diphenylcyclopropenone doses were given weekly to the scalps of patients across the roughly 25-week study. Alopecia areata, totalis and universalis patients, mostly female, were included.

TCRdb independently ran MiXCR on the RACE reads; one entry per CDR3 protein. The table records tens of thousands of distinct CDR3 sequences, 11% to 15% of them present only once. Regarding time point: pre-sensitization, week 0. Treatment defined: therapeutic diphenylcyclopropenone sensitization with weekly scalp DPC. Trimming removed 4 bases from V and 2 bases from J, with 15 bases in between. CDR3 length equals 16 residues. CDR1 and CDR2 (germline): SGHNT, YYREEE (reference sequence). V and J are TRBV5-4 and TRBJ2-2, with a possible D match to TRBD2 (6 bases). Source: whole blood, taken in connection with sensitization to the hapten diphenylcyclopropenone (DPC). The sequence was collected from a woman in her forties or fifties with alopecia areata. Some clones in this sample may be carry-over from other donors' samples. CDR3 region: CASSPSSGRNTGELFF. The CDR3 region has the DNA TGTGCCAGCAGCCCATCGAGCGGGCGTAACACCGGGGAGCTGTTTTTT.